This TCR beta chain was profiled in a study of T cell responses to AZD1222 COVID-19 vaccine. The table lists this clone with a count of one. Its target is not known. Here immunoSEQ multiplex PCR was the method, and the copy in TCRdb shows in-frame clones only, minus some. This sample yields about 70,000 clones, of which 88% are seen a single time; around 5.1% belongs to the top ten. Points from the study as a whole: Just 5 to 7 AZD1222 recipients were seropositive at baseline.

Looked up from germline, CDR1 is MNHEY and CDR2 is SMNVEV (reference sequence). There are 13 residues in the CDR3. The V and J ends lost 5 bases and 6 bases, in that order; junction bases with no gene match: 5. The V and J genes are TRBV27 and TRBJ2-3, with 7 bases that match TRBD2. Sequenced here: peripheral blood, sampled 28 days after the second dose of the MenACWY control vaccine. This receptor was taken from an adult who received the MenACWY meningococcal vaccine as a control. The CDR3 spells CASSGGLVDTQYF. CDR3 nucleotide sequence: TGTGCCAGCAGTGGAGGACTAGTGGATACGCAGTATTTT.